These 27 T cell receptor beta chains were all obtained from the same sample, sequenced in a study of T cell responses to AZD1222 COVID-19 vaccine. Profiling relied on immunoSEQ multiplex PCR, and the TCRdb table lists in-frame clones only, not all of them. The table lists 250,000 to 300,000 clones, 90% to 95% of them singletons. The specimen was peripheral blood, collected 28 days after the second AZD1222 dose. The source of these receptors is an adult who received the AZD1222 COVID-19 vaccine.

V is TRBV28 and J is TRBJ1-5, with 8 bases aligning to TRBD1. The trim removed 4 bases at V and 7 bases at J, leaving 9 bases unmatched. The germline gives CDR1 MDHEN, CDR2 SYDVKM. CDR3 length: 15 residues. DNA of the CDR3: TGTGCCAGCAGTTATGTGGCAGGGGGCGTACAGCCCCAGCATTTT. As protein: CASSYVAGGVQPQHF.

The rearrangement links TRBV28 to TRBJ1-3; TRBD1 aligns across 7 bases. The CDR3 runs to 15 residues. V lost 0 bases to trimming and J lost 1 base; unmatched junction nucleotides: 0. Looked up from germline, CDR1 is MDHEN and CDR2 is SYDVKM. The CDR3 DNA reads TGTGCCAGCAGTTTATGGACAGGGTCTGGAAACACCATATATTTT. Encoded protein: CASSLWTGSGNTIYF.

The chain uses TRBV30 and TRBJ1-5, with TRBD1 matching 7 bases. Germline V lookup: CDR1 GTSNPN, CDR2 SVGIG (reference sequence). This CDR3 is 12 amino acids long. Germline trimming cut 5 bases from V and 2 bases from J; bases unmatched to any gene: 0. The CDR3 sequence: CAWGQGNQPQHF. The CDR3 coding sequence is TGTGCCTGGGGACAGGGCAATCAGCCCCAGCATTTT.

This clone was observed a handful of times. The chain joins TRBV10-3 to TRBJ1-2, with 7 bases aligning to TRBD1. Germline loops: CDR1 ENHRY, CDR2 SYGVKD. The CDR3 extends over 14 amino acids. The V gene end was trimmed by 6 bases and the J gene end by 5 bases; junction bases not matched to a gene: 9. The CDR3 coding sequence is TGTGCCATCAGCCAGGGGGGAATATCTTATGGCTACACCTTC. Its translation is CAISQGGISYGYTF.

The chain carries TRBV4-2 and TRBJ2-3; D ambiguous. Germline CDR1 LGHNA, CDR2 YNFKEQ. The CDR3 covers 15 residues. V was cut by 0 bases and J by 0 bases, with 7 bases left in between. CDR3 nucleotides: TGTGCCAGCAGCCAAGAATCTGCGAGCACAGATACGCAGTATTTT. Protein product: CASSQESASTDTQYF.

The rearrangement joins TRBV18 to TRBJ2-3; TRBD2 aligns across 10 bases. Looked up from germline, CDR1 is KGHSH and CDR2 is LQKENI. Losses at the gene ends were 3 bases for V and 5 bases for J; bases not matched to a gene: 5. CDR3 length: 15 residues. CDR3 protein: CASSPIAGGLDTQYF. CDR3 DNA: TGTGCCAGCTCACCGATAGCGGGAGGATTAGATACGCAGTATTTT.

In DNA, the CDR3 is TGTGCCAGCAGCTTGGGCAGGGGGCAAGGTGGGGCCAACGTCCTGACTTTC. It yields the protein CASSLGRGQGGANVLTF. The V call is TRBV5-4, the J call TRBJ2-6; TRBD1 agrees at 8 bases. Losses at the gene ends were 0 bases for V and 3 bases for J; bases not matched to a gene: 5. The CDR3 has 17 residues. CDR1 and CDR2 from the germline V gene are SGHNT and YYREEE (reference sequence).

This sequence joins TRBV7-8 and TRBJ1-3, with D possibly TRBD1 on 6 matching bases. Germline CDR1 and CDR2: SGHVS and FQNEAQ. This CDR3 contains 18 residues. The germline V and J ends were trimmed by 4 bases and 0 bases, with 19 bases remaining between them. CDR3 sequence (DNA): TGTGCCAGCAGCTCATACCCGACAGGCAGTTTCTCTGGAAACACCATATATTTT. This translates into CASSSYPTGSFSGNTIYF. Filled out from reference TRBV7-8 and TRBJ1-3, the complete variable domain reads GAGVSQSPRYKVAKRGQDVALRCDPISGHVSLFWYQQALGQGPEFLTYFQNEAQLDKSGLPSDRFFAERPEGSVSTLKIQRTQQEDSAVYLCASSSYPTGSFSGNTIYFGEGSWLTVV.

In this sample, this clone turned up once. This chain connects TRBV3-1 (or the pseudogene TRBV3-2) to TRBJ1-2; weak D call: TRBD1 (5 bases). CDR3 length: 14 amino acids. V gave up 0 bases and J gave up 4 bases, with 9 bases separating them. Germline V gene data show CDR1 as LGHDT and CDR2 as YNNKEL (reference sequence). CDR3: CASSQEGRGYGYTF. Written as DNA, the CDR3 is TGTGCCAGCAGCCAAGAGGGTAGGGGCTATGGCTACACCTTC.

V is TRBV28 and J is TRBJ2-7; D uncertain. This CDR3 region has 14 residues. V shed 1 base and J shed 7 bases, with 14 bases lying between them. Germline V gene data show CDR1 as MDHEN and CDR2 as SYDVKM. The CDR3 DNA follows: TGTGCCAGCAGTTTATATCGACCCGAGGAGGAGCAGTACTTC. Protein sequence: CASSLYRPEEEQYF.

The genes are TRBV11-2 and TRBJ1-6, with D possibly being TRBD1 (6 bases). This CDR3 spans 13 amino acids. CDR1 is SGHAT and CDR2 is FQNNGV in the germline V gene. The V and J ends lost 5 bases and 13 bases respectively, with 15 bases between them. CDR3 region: CASSTDRTAPLHF. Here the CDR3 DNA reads TGTGCCAGCAGCACTGACAGGACAGCGCCCCTCCACTTT. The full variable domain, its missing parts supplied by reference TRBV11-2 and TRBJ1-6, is EAGVAQSPRYKIIEKRQSVAFWCNPISGHATLYWYQQILGQGPKLLIQFQNNGVVDDSQLPKDRFSAERLKGVDSTLKIQPAKLEDSAVYLCASSTDRTAPLHFGNGTRLTVT.

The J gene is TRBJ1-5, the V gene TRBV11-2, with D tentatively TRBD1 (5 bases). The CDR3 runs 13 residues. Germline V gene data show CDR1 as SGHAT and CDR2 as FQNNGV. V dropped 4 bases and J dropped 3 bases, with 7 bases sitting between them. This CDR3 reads CASSWDLNQPQHF. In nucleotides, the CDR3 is TGTGCCAGCAGCTGGGACCTCAATCAGCCCCAGCATTTT.

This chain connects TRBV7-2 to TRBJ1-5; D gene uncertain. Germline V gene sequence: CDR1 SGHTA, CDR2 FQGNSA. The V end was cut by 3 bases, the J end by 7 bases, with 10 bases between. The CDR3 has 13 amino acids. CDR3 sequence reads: CASSFGEVQPQHF. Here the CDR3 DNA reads TGTGCCAGCAGCTTCGGCGAGGTCCAGCCCCAGCATTTT.

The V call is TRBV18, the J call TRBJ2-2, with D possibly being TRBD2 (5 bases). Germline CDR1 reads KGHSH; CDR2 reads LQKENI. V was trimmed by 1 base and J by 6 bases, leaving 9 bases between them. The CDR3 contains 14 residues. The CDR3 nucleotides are TGTGCCAGCTCACCACAGGGAGTGGCCGGGGAGCTGTTTTTT. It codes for CASSPQGVAGELFF.

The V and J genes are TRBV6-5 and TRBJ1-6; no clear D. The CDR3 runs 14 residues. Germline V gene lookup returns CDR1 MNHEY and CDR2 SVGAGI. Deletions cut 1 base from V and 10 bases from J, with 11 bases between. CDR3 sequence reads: CASSYLGSESPLHF. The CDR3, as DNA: TGTGCCAGCAGTTACTTAGGATCGGAATCACCCCTCCACTTT.

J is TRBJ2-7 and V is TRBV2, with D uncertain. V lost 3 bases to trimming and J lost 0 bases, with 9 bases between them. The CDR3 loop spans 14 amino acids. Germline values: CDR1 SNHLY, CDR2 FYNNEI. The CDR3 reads CASSDYRPSYEQYF. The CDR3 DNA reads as TGTGCCAGCAGTGACTATAGGCCCTCCTACGAGCAGTACTTC.

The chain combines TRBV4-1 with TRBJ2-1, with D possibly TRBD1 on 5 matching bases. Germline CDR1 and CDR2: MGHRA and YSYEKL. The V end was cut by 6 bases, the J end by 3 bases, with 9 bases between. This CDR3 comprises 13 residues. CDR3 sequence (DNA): TGCGCCAGCAGAAGAGACAGCTACAATGAGCAGTTCTTC. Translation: CASRRDSYNEQFF.

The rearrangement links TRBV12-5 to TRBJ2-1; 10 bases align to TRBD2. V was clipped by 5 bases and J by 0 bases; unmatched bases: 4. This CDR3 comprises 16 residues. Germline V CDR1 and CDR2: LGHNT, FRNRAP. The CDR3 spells CASGPIAGGSYNEQFF. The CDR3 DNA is TGTGCTAGTGGTCCCATAGCGGGAGGCTCCTACAATGAGCAGTTCTTC.

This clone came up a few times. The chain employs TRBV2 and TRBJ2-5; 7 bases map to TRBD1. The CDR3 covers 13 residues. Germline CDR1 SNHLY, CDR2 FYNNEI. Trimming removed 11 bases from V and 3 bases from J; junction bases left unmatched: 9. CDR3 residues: CADRGGREETQYF. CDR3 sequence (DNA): TGTGCCGACCGAGGGGGCAGGGAAGAGACCCAGTACTTC. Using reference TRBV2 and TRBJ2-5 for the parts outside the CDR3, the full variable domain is EPEVTQTPSHQVTQMGQEVILRCVPISNHLYFYWYRQILGQKVEFLVSFYNNEISEKSEIFDDQFSVERPDGSNFTLKIRSTKLEDSAMYFCADRGGREETQYFGPGTRLLVL.

The CDR3 protein is CATSPRTRADNTEAFF. DNA of the CDR3: TGTGCCACCAGCCCCAGGACCCGGGCGGATAACACTGAAGCTTTCTTT. The rearrangement joins TRBV15 to TRBJ1-1, with D hard to call. The V end was cut by 5 bases, the J end by 2 bases, with 18 bases between. The germline gives CDR1 LNHNV, CDR2 YYDKDF (reference sequence). CDR3 size: 16 residues. Based on the CDR3 plus reference TRBV15 and TRBJ1-1, the full variable domain is DAMVIQNPRYQVTQFGKPVTLSCSQTLNHNVMYWYQQKSSQAPKLLFHYYDKDFNNEADTPDNFQSRRPNTSFCFLDIRSPGLGDTAMYLCATSPRTRADNTEAFFGQGTRLTVV.

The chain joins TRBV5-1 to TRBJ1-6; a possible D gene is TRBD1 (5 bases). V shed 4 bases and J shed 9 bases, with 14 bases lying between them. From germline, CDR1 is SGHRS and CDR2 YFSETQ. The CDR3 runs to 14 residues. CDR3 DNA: TGCGCCAGCAGCGCCGGGGGGGTACGTTCACCCCTCCACTTT. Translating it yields CASSAGGVRSPLHF.

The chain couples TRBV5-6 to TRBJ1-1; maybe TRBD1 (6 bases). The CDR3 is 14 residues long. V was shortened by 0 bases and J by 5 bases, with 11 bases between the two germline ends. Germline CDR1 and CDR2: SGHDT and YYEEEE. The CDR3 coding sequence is TGTGCCAGCAGCTTGGCCAGGGGTAGGACTGAAGCTTTCTTT. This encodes CASSLARGRTEAFF.

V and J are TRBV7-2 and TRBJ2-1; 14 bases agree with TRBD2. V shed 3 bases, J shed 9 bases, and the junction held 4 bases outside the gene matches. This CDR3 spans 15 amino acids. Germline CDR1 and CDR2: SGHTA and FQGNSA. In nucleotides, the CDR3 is TGTGCCAGCAGCTTGACTAGCGGGAGGGCCTTTGAGCAGTTCTTC. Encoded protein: CASSLTSGRAFEQFF.

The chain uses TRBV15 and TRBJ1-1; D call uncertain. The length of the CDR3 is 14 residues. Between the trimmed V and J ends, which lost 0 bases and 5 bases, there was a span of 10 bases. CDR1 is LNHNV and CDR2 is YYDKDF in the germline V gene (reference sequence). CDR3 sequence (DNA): TGTGCCACCAGCAGAGACTATTTGGGAACTGAAGCTTTCTTT. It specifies CATSRDYLGTEAFF.

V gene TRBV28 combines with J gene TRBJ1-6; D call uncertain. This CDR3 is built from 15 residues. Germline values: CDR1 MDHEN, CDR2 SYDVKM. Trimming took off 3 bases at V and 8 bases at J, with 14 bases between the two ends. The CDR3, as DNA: TGTGCCAGCAGTTTGGCGGGCTCTTCTCATTCACCCCTCCACTTT. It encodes CASSLAGSSHSPLHF.

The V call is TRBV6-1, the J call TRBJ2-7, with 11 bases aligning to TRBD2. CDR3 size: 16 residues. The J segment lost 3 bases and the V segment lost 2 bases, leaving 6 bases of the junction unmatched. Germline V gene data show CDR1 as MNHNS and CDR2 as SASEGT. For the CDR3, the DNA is TGTGCCAGCAGTGAATCCACTAGCGGGGGACTCTACGAGCAGTACTTC. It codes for CASSESTSGGLYEQYF.

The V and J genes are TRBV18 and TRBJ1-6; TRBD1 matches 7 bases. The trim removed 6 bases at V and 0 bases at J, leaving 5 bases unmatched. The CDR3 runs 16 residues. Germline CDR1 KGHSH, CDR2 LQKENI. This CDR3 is CASSRDRPSYNSPLHF. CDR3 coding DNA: TGTGCCAGCTCTCGGGACAGACCCTCCTATAATTCACCCCTCCACTTT.